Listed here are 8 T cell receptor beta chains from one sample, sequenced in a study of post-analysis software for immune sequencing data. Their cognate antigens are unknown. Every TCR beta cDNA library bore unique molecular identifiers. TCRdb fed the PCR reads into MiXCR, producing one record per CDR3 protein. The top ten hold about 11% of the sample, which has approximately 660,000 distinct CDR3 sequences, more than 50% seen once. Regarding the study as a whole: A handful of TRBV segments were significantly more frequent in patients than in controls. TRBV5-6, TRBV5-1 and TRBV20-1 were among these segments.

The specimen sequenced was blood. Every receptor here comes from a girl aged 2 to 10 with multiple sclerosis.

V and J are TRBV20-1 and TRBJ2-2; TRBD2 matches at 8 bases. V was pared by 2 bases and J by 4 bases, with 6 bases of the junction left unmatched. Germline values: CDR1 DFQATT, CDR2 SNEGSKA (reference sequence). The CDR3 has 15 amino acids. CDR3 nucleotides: TGCAGTGCTAGACTAGCGGGCTCGAGCACCGGGGAGCTGTTTTTT. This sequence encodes CSARLAGSSTGELFF.

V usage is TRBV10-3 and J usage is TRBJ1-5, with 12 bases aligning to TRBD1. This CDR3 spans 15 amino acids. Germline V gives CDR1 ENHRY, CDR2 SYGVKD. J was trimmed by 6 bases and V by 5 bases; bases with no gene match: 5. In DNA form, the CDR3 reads TGTGCCATCAGTACCGGGACAGGGGGCTTTCAGCCCCAGCATTTT. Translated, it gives CAISTGTGGFQPQHF.

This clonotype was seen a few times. CDR3 region: CASTGDRGGYTF. CDR3 sequence (DNA): TGTGCCAGCACCGGGGACCGCGGAGGCTACACCTTC. The gene calls are TRBV6-5 and TRBJ1-2; possibly TRBD1 for D (5 bases). Trimming removed 7 bases from V and 8 bases from J, with 14 bases in between. The germline gives CDR1 MNHEY, CDR2 SVGAGI. The CDR3 consists of 12 residues.

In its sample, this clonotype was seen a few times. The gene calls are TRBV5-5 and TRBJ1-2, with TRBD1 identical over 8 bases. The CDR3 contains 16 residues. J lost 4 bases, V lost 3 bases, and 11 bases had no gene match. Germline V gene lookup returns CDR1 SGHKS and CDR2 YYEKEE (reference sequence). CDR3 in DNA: TGTGCCAGCAGCTACTCCGGGACAGGTTCGATCTATGGCTACACCTTC. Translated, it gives CASSYSGTGSIYGYTF.

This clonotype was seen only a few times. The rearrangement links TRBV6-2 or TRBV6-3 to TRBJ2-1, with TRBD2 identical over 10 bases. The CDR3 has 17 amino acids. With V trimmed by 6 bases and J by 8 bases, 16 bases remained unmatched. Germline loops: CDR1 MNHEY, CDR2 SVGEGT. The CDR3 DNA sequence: TGTGCCAGCAGCCCCCGCAGCGGGGGGGCATTGGGTCATGAGCAGTTCTTC. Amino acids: CASSPRSGGALGHEQFF.

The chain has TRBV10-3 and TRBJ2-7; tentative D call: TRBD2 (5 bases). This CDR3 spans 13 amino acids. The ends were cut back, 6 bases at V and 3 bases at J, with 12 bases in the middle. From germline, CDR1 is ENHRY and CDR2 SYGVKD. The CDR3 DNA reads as TGTGCCATCAGGCTGGACTCTTTCTACGAGCAGTACTTC. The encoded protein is CAIRLDSFYEQYF.

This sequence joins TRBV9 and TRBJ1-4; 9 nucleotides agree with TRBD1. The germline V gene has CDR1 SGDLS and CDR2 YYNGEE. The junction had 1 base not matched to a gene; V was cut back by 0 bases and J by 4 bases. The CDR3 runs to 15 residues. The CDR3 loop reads CASSVGDRVNEKLFF. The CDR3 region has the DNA TGTGCCAGCAGCGTAGGGGACAGGGTTAATGAAAAACTGTTTTTT.

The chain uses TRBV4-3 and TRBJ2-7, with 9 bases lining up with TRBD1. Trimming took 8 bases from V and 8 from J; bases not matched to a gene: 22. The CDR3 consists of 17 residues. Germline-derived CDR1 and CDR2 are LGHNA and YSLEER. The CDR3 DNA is TGCGCCAGCCGCGCACGCCTTACAGGGGGCGCATCTTGGCAGCAGTACTTC. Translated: CASRARLTGGASWQQYF.